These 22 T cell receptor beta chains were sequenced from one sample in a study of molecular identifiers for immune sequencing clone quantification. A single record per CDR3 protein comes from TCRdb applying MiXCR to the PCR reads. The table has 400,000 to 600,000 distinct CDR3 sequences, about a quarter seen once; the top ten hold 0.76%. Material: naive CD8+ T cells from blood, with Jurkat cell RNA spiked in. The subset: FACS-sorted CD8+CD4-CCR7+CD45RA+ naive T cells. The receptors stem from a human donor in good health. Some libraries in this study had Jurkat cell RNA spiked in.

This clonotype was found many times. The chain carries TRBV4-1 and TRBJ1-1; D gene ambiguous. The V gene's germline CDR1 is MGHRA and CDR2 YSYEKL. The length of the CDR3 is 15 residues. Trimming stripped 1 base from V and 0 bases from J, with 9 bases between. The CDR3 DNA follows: TGCGCCAGCAGCCAAGTCCGGGGTTTGAACACTGAAGCTTTCTTT. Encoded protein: CASSQVRGLNTEAFF.

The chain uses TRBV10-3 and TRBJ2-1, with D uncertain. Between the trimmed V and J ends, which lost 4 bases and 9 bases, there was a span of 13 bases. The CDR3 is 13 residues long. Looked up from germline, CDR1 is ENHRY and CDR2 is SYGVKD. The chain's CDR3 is CAISGEPGGEQFF. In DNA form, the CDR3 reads TGTGCCATCAGTGGTGAGCCGGGCGGTGAGCAGTTCTTC.

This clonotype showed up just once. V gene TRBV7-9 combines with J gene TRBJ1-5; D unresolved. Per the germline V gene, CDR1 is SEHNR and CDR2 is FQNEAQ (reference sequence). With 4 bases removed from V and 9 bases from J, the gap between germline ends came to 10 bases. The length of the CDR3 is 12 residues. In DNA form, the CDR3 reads TGTGCCAGCAGCTACCGGGATCGGCCCCAGCATTTT. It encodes CASSYRDRPQHF.

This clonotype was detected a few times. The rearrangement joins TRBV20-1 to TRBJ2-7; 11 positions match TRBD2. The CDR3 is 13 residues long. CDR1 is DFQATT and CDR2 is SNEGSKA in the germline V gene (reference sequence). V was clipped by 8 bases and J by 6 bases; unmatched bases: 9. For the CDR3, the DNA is TGCAGTAGGCGATCGGGACTAGCGGCCGAGCAGTACTTC. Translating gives CSRRSGLAAEQYF.

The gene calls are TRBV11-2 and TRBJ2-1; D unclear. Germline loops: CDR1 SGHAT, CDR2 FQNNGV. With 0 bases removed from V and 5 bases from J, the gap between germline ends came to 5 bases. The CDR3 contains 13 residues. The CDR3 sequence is CASSLESHNEQFF. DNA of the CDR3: TGTGCCAGCAGCTTAGAGTCCCACAATGAGCAGTTCTTC.

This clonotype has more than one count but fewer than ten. CDR3 nucleotide sequence: TGTGCCAGTAGTATATGGGCAGAGCACAATCAGCCCCAGCATTTT. Amino acids: CASSIWAEHNQPQHF. V and J are TRBV19 and TRBJ1-5; D ambiguous. Trimming pared 2 bases from V and 3 bases from J, leaving 11 bases between. Germline loops: CDR1 LNHDA, CDR2 SQIVND (reference sequence). There are 15 residues in the CDR3. The whole variable domain, filled in from reference TRBV19 and TRBJ1-5, reads DGGITQSPKYLFRKEGQNVTLSCEQNLNHDAMYWYRQDPGQGLRLIYYSQIVNDFQKGDIAEGYSVSREKKESFPLTVTSAQKNPTAFYLCASSIWAEHNQPQHFGDGTRLSIL.

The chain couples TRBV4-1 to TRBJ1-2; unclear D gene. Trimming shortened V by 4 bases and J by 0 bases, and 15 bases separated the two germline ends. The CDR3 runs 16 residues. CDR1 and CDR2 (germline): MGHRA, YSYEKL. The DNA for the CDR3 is TGCGCCAGCAGCCCTTCGACGGAGCGAGCTAACTATGGCTACACCTTC. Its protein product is CASSPSTERANYGYTF.

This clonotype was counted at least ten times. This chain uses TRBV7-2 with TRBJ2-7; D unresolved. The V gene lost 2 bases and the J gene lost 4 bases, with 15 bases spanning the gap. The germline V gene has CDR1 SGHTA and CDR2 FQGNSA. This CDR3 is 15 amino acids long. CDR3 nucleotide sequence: TGTGCCAGCAGCTTAACCCGCCCCGAAGGGTACGAGCAGTACTTC. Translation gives CASSLTRPEGYEQYF. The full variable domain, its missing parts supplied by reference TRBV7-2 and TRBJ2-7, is GAGVSQSPSNKVTEKGKDVELRCDPISGHTALYWYRQSLGQGLEFLIYFQGNSAPDKSGLPSDRFSAERTGGSVSTLTIQRTQQEDSAVYLCASSLTRPEGYEQYFGPGTRLTVT.

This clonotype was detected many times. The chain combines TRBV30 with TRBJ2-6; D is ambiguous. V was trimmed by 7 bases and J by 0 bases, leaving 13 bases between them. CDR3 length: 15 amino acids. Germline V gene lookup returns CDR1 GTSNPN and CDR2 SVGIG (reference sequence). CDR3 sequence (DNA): TGTGCCTTCCCGGTGGAGCCCTCTGGGGCCAACGTCCTGACTTTC. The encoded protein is CAFPVEPSGANVLTF.

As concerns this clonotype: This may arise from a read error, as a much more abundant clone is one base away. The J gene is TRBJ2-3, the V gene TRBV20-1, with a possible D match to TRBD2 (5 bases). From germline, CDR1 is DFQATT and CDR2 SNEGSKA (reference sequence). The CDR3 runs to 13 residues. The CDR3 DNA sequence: TGCAGTGCTAGGGGTCCTAGCACAGATACGCGGTATTTT. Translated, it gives CSARGPSTDTRYF.

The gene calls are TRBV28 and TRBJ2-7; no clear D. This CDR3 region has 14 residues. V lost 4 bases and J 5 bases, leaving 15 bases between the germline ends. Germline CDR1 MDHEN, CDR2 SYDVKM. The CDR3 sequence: CASSSRAAVHEQYF. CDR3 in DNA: TGTGCCAGCAGTTCAAGGGCGGCGGTCCACGAGCAGTACTTC.

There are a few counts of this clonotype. This CDR3 reads CASNSDRGNYGYTF. The DNA of the CDR3 is TGTGCCAGCAACTCCGACAGGGGAAACTATGGCTACACCTTC. This chain uses TRBV6-6 with TRBJ1-2; 8 bases line up with TRBD1. Germline CDR1 and CDR2: MNHNY and SVGAGI (reference sequence). Trimming took 7 bases from V and 2 from J; bases not matched to a gene: 6. This CDR3 has 14 residues.

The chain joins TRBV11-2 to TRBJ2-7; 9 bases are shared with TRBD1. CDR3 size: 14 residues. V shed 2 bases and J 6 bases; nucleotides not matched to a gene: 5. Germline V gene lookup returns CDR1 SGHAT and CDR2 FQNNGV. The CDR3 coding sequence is TGTGCCAGCAGCTTATGGCGGGACAGGGTCGAGCAGTACTTC. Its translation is CASSLWRDRVEQYF. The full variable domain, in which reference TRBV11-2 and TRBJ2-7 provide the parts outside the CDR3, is EAGVAQSPRYKIIEKRQSVAFWCNPISGHATLYWYQQILGQGPKLLIQFQNNGVVDDSQLPKDRFSAERLKGVDSTLKIQPAKLEDSAVYLCASSLWRDRVEQYFGPGTRLTVT.

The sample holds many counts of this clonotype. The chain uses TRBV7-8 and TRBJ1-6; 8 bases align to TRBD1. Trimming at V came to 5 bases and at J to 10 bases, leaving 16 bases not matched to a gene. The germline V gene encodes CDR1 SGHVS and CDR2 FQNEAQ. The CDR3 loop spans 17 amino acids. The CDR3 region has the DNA TGTGCCAGCAGCACGGCGGGACAGGTCGAGTGGGACTCACCCCTCCACTTT. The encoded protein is CASSTAGQVEWDSPLHF.

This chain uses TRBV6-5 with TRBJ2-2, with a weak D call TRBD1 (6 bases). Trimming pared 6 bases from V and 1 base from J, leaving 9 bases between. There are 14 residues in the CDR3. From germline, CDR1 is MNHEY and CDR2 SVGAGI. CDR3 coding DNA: TGTGCCAGCAGAACGGGACAGAACACCGGGGAGCTGTTTTTT. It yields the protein CASRTGQNTGELFF.

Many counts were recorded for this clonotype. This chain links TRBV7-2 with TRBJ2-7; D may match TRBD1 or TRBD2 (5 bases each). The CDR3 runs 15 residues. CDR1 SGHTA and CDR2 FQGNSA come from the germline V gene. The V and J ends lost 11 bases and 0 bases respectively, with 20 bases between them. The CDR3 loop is CAVSEGTGPSYEQYF. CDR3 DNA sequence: TGTGCCGTCAGCGAGGGTACAGGACCCTCCTACGAGCAGTACTTC.

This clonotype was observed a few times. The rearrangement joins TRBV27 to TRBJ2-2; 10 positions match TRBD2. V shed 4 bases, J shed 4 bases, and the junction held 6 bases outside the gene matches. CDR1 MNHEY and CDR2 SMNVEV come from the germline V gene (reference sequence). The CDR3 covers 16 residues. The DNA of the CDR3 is TGTGCCAGCAGTTCTGGGCTAGCGGGAGTCACCGGGGAGCTGTTTTTT. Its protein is CASSSGLAGVTGELFF.

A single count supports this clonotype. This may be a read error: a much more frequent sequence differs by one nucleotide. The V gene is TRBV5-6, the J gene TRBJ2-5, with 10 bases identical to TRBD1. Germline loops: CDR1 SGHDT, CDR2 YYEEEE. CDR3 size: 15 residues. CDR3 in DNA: TGTGCCAGCAGCGCCGCGACAGGGGGCCGAGAGCCCCAGTACTTC. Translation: CASSAATGGREPQYF.

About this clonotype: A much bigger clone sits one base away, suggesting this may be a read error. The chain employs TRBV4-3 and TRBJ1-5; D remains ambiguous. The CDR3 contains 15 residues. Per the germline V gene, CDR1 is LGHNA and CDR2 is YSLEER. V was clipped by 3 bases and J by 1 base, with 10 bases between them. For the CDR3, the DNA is TGCGCCAGCAGCCACGTACGGGTCAGCAATCAGCCCCAGCATTTT. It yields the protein CASSHVRVSNQPQHF.

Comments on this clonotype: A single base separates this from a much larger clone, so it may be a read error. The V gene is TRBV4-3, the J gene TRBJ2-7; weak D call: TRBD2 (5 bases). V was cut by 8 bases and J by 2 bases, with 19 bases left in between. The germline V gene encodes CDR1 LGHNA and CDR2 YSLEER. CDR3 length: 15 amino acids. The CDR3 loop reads CASSQEGVRAYEQYF. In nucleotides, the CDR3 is TGCGCCAGCTCCCAAGAGGGCGTAAGAGCCTACGAGCAGTACTTC.

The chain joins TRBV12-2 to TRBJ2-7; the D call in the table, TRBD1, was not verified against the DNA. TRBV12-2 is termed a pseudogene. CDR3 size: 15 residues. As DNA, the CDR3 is TGTGCAAGTCGCCGACGGGACAGGGATGAATACGAGCAGTACTTC. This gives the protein CASRRRDRDEYEQYF.

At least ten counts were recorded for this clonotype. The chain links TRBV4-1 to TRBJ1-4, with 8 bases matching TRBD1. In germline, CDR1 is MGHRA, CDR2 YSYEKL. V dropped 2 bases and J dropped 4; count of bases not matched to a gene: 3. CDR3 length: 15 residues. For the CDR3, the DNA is TGCGCCAGCAGCCAACGGACAGGGTTTAATGAAAAACTGTTTTTT. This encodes CASSQRTGFNEKLFF.